This TCR beta chain was found in a study of beta chain features in type 1 diabetes. Reverse transcribing all isolated RNA meant expressed TCRB transcripts were sequenced. The table came from immunoSEQ multiplex PCR; TCRdb's copy has only in-frame clones and leaves some out. The sample contains 350,000 to 450,000 clones, around 12% of which appear only once. V lost 4 bases, J lost 2 bases, and 16 bases lay in between. The CDR3 is 15 amino acids. CDR1 is SGHRS, CDR2 YFSETQ, per germline. Study-level points and caveats: Insertions at VDJ junctions were less frequent in type 1 diabetes patients. These patients also deleted more nucleotides at the same junctions. Type 1 diabetes patients had moderately but significantly shorter TCRB CDR3s in all four CD4+ subsets.

Turning to this clone: No antigen is known for it.

The rearrangement uses TRBV5-1 and TRBJ2-7; possibly TRBD2 for D (6 bases). Sample: naive CD4+ T cells from blood. This sequence originates from a woman under 30 with type 1 diabetes. The CDR3 sequence is CASSREAVSTYEQYF. In DNA, the CDR3 is TGCGCCAGCAGCAGGGAGGCAGTTTCAACCTACGAGCAGTACTTC. Full variable domain (outside the CDR3, taken from reference TRBV5-1 and TRBJ2-7): KAGVTQTPRYLIKTRGQQVTLSCSPISGHRSVSWYQQTPGQGLQFLFEYFSETQRNKGNFPGRFSGRQFSNSRSEMNVSTLELGDSALYLCASSREAVSTYEQYFGPGTRLTVT.